This T cell receptor (beta chain) was sequenced for a study of T cell responses to AZD1222 COVID-19 vaccine (dated by TCRdb to the early 2020s). For the study in its entirety: AZD1222 recipients with second doses at about 4 weeks or about 12 weeks were pooled, because spike-specific TCR depth and breadth did not differ between schedules. A total of 230 or so trial participants underwent TCR sequencing, of whom 200 to 220 received two doses of AZD1222 and about 25 received two doses of the MenACWY control vaccine. Trial participants were enrolled by age into subgroups of 18-55, 56-69 and 70-plus years, and about 150, 27 and 61 TCR-sequenced participants, respectively, were included in these subgroups.

What this sample's time point label stands for: baseline before first vaccination. The vaccinee samples were drawn from two UK trials, COV001 and COV002, one of which was a single-blind randomized controlled phase 2/3 trial testing AZD1222 (ChAdOx1 nCoV-19) in healthy adults. Trial participant PBMC samples were collected at day 0 and day 28 after the second dose for TCRbeta chain sequencing. The CDR3 regions of human TCRbeta chains were analyzed by immunosequencing. The published analysis was carried out like this. TCRs in the repertoires were compared against a reference library of SARS-CoV-2-specific TCRs that had been generated with the MIRA antigen-specificity platform. Breadth was defined as the fraction of unique TCRs that were SARS-CoV-2-associated. Depth was defined as the fraction of total T cells that were SARS-CoV-2-associated. Using the MIRA data, every spike-specific TCR was mapped to the spike region that the TCR reacted to and assigned to either a CD4 or a CD8 class. Log10-transformed breadth and depth values were compared by one-way ANOVA with Sidak's multiple comparisons tests. This is the immuneACCESS table as TCRdb keeps it, with only in-frame sequences that have V and J called. A part of the clones is gone; compared with another copy, unresolved V genes explain less than half, and the rest is unexplained. V, J and clone size are those of that table, while D and trimming were read from the DNA. This sample has roughly 120,000 clones in its table, and around 93% of those were observed once. The ten largest account for over 6.5% of the sample.

A word on this clone: Its antigen has not been determined. No much larger clone exists at a distance of one base, and base qualities are not known.

Findings and caveats that apply to the study as a whole: After two AZD1222 doses, spike-specific TCR breadth and depth were significantly higher than at day 0 and than in MenACWY recipients. Epitopes outside the regions mutated in the B.1.351 and B.1.1.7 variants were reportedly recognized by nearly half of the unique spike-specific TCRs. Participants were mostly white British and included more females than males, and it was suggested by the authors that clonal diversity may have been underestimated. The vaccine-associated CD4 TCRs covered the entire spike protein, and the dominant responses fell in regions 160-218 and 743-854. Conclusions about previously exposed vaccinees are limited because only six or seven AZD1222 recipients were SARS-CoV-2 seropositive at baseline. Because no day 14 peak-response samples were available, the repertoires could be characterized only after the peak T cell response. The 56-69-year group was small, and its depth increase did not reach significance, likely because of low power.

The sequencing here drew on peripheral blood, taken on day 0 of AZD1222 vaccination. The source is an adult in good health.

The base sequence is TGTGCCAGCAGCCAAGGGGGGGGGCCAAGGAATGAGCAGTTCTTC. This codes for CASSQGGGPRNEQFF. The rearrangement combines TRBV3-1 (or the pseudogene TRBV3-2) with TRBJ2-1; TRBD2 is possibly the D segment (7 matching bases). Inclusive of the bounding cysteine and phenylalanine, the CDR3 is 15 residues long. Here the CDR3 DNA is all that survives: 45 bases in frame from base 1. V sheds 1 base and J sheds 7 bases, leaving 14 bases between their ends. The germline V gene (reference sequence) provides CDR1 LGHDT and CDR2 YNNKEL.